The 5 T cell receptor beta chains given below trace back to one sample, sequenced in a study of shared T cell receptors in the human thymus. Assay used: immunoSEQ multiplex PCR; TCRdb lists only in-frame clones, some missing. Seen here are some 700,000 clones, more than 75% observed once, and the top ten hold about 0.01%. This sample also belongs to another study, concerning human thymus T cells.

Sequences were obtained from thymocytes. The source of these receptors is a boy under two years old with a congenital heart defect.

The chain joins TRBV30 to TRBJ1-6; 8 bases match TRBD1. The germline V gene has CDR1 GTSNPN and CDR2 SVGIG (reference sequence). The CDR3 has 18 amino acids. V lost 0 bases to trimming and J lost 6 bases; unmatched junction nucleotides: 13. CDR3 amino acids: CAWSVGQGAGKINSPLHF. As DNA, the CDR3 is TGTGCCTGGAGTGTAGGGCAGGGGGCTGGAAAAATTAATTCACCCCTCCACTTT.

This rearrangement joins TRBV27 to TRBJ2-2; 9 bases align to TRBD2. The length of the CDR3 is 20 residues. V was clipped by 5 bases and J by 5 bases; unmatched bases: 21. Germline CDR1 is MNHEY and CDR2 is SMNVEV (reference sequence). CDR3 coding DNA: TGTGCCAGCAGTCACGACGGGGAGGGGTATGCGGGAGGGCCTACCGGGGAGCTGTTTTTT. Its protein is CASSHDGEGYAGGPTGELFF.

The V and J genes are TRBV4-3 and TRBJ2-1; 14 nucleotides align to TRBD2. CDR1 and CDR2 (germline): LGHNA, YSLEER. The CDR3 consists of 15 residues. Germline trimming cut 5 bases from V and 7 bases from J; bases unmatched to any gene: 4. CDR3 sequence (DNA): TGCGCCAGCAGCGGACTAGCGGGAGGAACGAATGAGCAGTTCTTC. As protein: CASSGLAGGTNEQFF.

This chain uses TRBV5-4 with TRBJ2-1; D might be TRBD2 (5 bases). Trimming removed 4 bases at V and 10 bases at J, with 21 bases between. The CDR3 is made up of 15 amino acids. CDR1 is SGHNT, CDR2 YYREEE, per germline (reference sequence). The CDR3 DNA sequence: TGTGCCAGCAGCCCAGGACTCCAACCCCTTGTAGAGCAGTTCTTC. It encodes CASSPGLQPLVEQFF.

This chain uses TRBV4-1 with TRBJ2-3, with D possibly TRBD2 on 5 matching bases. The CDR3 has 16 residues. Deletions cut 3 bases from V and 4 bases from J, with 17 bases between. From germline, CDR1 is MGHRA and CDR2 YSYEKL. CDR3: CASSQEASNPADTQYF. DNA for the CDR3: TGCGCCAGCAGCCAGGAGGCCAGCAATCCAGCAGATACGCAGTATTTT.